This T cell receptor (beta chain) was identified in a study of post-analysis software for immune sequencing data. General observations from the study: About five TRBV segments appeared more often in patients than in controls, and TRBV5-6, TRBV5-1 and TRBV20-1 were among these.

Between the trimmed V and J ends, which lost 1 base and 8 bases, there was a span of 17 bases. Germline-derived CDR1 and CDR2 are MDHEN and SYDVKM. This CDR3 has 15 amino acids. Tagging with unique molecular identifiers was a feature of the TCR beta cDNA libraries. TCRdb used MiXCR to reprocess the PCR reads, holding one entry per CDR3 protein. The sample carries roughly 800,000 distinct CDR3 sequences, approximately 53% recorded once. About this clonotype: Its antigen is currently unknown.

The rearrangement uses TRBV28 and TRBJ1-2; no definite D call. The clonotype was recovered from a girl aged 5-17 years with multiple sclerosis. The sequenced sample consisted of blood. DNA of the CDR3: TGTGCCAGCAGTTTATCCCTCCCGGGCAGCGGCGGCTACACCTTC. The encoded protein is CASSLSLPGSGGYTF.